This is a list of T cell receptor beta chains from one sample in a study of technical replicates of blood from a handful of donors. Using immunoSEQ multiplex PCR, the repertoire was profiled, and TCRdb retains in-frame clones only, with some absent. The table shows almost 70,000 clones, with 85% to 95% occurring only once. The sample was T cells isolated from PBMCs. The receptor source for this set is a human donor in good health. CDR3s include the opening cysteine and the closing phenylalanine or tryptophan. A D gene is named only where the DNA matches it firmly. Expanded clones get a size class; other rows say once, few or many, or leave the size out.

V: TRBV2
size: .
J: TRBJ2-5
D: .
CDR3: CASEDRTAQETQYF
DNA: TGTGCCAGCGAGGATAGGACAGCCCAAGAGACCCAGTACTTC

V: TRBV30
size: .
J: TRBJ2-3
D: TRBD2
CDR3: CAWELARGTDTQYF
DNA: TGTGCCTGGGAACTAGCGCGAGGAACAGATACGCAGTATTTT

V: TRBV6-5
size: once
J: TRBJ2-5
D: .
CDR3: CASRTSGPQETQYF
DNA: TGTGCCAGCAGAACTAGTGGTCCTCAAGAGACCCAGTACTTC

V: TRBV14
size: .
J: TRBJ2-7
D: TRBD1
CDR3: CASSFMTGALSYEQYF
DNA: TGTGCCAGCAGCTTTATGACAGGGGCTTTATCCTACGAGCAGTACTTC

V: TRBV4-1
size: .
J: TRBJ2-1
D: .
CDR3: CASSQVLSGVNEQFF
DNA: TGCGCCAGCAGCCAAGTTTTGTCGGGAGTCAATGAGCAGTTCTTC

V: TRBV6-5
size: .
J: TRBJ1-2
D: .
CDR3: CASSYARADGIYGYTF
DNA: TGTGCCAGCAGTTACGCGAGGGCGGACGGAATCTATGGCTACACCTTC

V: TRBV18
size: few
J: TRBJ1-2
D: .
CDR3: CASSPGEAGYTF
DNA: TGTGCCAGCTCACCCGGGGAAGCTGGCTACACCTTC

V: TRBV4-3
size: .
J: TRBJ2-3
D: .
CDR3: CASSLDSLTDTQYF
DNA: TGCGCCAGCAGCCTGGACAGCCTCACAGATACGCAGTATTTT

V: TRBV18
size: .
J: TRBJ1-1
D: TRBD1
CDR3: CASSPDRDRYPAPTEAFF
DNA: TGTGCCAGCTCACCAGATCGGGACAGGTACCCAGCGCCGACTGAAGCTTTCTTT

V: TRBV14
size: .
J: TRBJ2-7
D: TRBD1
CDR3: CASSQMTGNLYEQYF
DNA: TGTGCCAGCAGCCAAATGACAGGGAATCTCTACGAGCAGTACTTC

V: TRBV10-2
size: .
J: TRBJ1-1
D: .
CDR3: CASSEAGGSEAFF
DNA: TGCGCCAGCAGTGAGGCTGGAGGCTCTGAAGCTTTCTTT

V: TRBV10-3
size: .
J: TRBJ2-2
D: .
CDR3: CAITPGVDAGELFF
DNA: TGTGCCATCACCCCGGGGGTGGACGCCGGGGAGCTGTTTTTT

V: TRBV27
size: once
J: TRBJ2-3
D: TRBD2
CDR3: CASSPLRTRTDTQYF
DNA: TGTGCCAGCAGTCCGCTGAGGACTAGAACAGATACGCAGTATTTT

V: TRBV11-3
size: once
J: TRBJ1-2
D: .
CDR3: CASSLDGVGGNYGYTF
DNA: TGTGCCAGCAGCTTAGATGGAGTGGGGGGAAACTATGGCTACACCTTC

V: TRBV11-3
size: .
J: TRBJ2-3
D: TRBD2
CDR3: CASSLSGRSTDTQYF
DNA: TGTGCCAGCAGCCTTAGCGGGAGGAGCACAGATACGCAGTATTTT

V: TRBV18
size: .
J: TRBJ2-3
D: .
CDR3: CASSPGTSITDTQYF
DNA: TGTGCCAGCTCCCCCGGGACAAGTATTACAGATACGCAGTATTTT

V: TRBV10-3
size: .
J: TRBJ2-1
D: TRBD1
CDR3: CAISAGGQGAGEQFF
DNA: TGTGCCATCAGCGCCGGCGGACAGGGGGCAGGTGAGCAGTTCTTC

V: TRBV19
size: .
J: TRBJ2-1
D: TRBD1
CDR3: CASSDGQGARNEQFF
DNA: TGTGCCAGTAGTGATGGACAGGGGGCAAGGAATGAGCAGTTCTTC

V: TRBV27
size: .
J: TRBJ1-5
D: TRBD1
CDR3: CASSPRDRGNQPQHF
DNA: TGTGCCAGCAGTCCGAGGGACAGGGGAAACCAGCCCCAGCATTTT

V: TRBV28
size: few
J: TRBJ1-3
D: TRBD1
CDR3: CASRPTGSGNTIYF
DNA: TGTGCCAGCAGACCGACAGGGTCGGGAAACACCATATATTTT

V: TRBV19
size: .
J: TRBJ1-5
D: .
CDR3: CASSPQGQPQHF
DNA: TGTGCCAGTAGTCCCCAGGGGCAGCCCCAGCATTTT

V: TRBV27
size: .
J: TRBJ2-7
D: .
CDR3: CASSLTATHEQYF
DNA: TGTGCCAGCAGTTTAACAGCCACCCACGAGCAGTACTTC

V: TRBV11-2
size: .
J: TRBJ2-3
D: .
CDR3: CASSLASLADTQYF
DNA: TGTGCCAGCAGCTTAGCTAGTTTAGCAGATACGCAGTATTTT

V: TRBV27
size: .
J: TRBJ1-2
D: .
CDR3: CASSAGSYGYTF
DNA: TGTGCCAGCAGTGCAGGCTCCTATGGCTACACCTTC

V: TRBV19
size: once
J: TRBJ1-2
D: .
CDR3: CAIKIPGKLGYTF
DNA: TGTGCCATTAAAATACCAGGGAAATTAGGCTACACCTTC

V: TRBV6-1
size: .
J: TRBJ2-7
D: .
CDR3: CASSVLGTFYEQYF
DNA: TGTGCCAGCAGTGTACTCGGGACTTTCTACGAGCAGTACTTC

V: TRBV27
size: .
J: TRBJ1-3
D: TRBD1
CDR3: CASSVGTGSGNTIYF
DNA: TGTGCCAGCAGTGTCGGGACAGGTAGTGGAAACACCATATATTTT

V: TRBV7-9
size: .
J: TRBJ1-3
D: .
CDR3: CASSGGTTVGNTIYF
DNA: TGTGCCAGCAGCGGCGGGACGACGGTTGGAAACACCATATATTTT

V: TRBV27
size: once
J: TRBJ2-7
D: .
CDR3: CASSLAGEYF
DNA: TGTGCCAGCAGTCTGGCAGGGGAGTACTTC

V: TRBV2
size: .
J: TRBJ2-7
D: TRBD1
CDR3: CASRINRGKGEQYF
DNA: TGTGCCAGCAGAATAAACAGGGGTAAGGGCGAGCAGTACTTC

V: TRBV7-9
size: .
J: TRBJ1-4
D: .
CDR3: CASSGPGVSEKLFF
DNA: TGTGCCAGCAGCGGGCCAGGGGTTAGTGAAAAACTGTTTTTT

V: TRBV9
size: once
J: TRBJ2-7
D: .
CDR3: CASSPVAGYRSYEQYF
DNA: TGTGCCAGCAGCCCCGTGGCAGGCTACCGATCCTACGAGCAGTACTTC

V: TRBV4-2
size: .
J: TRBJ1-2
D: TRBD1
CDR3: CASSQGLGTGGAESLSGYTF
DNA: TGTGCCAGCAGCCAAGGACTAGGGACAGGGGGCGCAGAGTCTCTTTCTGGCTACACCTTC

V: TRBV11-2
size: .
J: TRBJ2-5
D: .
CDR3: CASSFRQVEETQYF
DNA: TGTGCCAGCAGCTTCCGACAGGTCGAAGAGACCCAGTACTTC

V: TRBV10-3
size: .
J: TRBJ2-5
D: .
CDR3: CAISEEGLQTQYF
DNA: TGTGCCATCAGTGAGGAGGGCCTACAGACCCAGTACTTC

V: TRBV11-2
size: .
J: TRBJ2-7
D: .
CDR3: CASSLGWTAYEQYF
DNA: TGTGCCAGCAGCTTAGGGTGGACTGCTTACGAGCAGTACTTC

V: TRBV9
size: .
J: TRBJ2-7
D: TRBD2
CDR3: CASSVSGGTSYEQYF
DNA: TGTGCCAGCAGCGTATCGGGGGGAACCTCCTACGAGCAGTACTTC

V: TRBV9
size: .
J: TRBJ1-2
D: TRBD1
CDR3: CASSAGTGGGYGYTF
DNA: TGTGCCAGCAGCGCCGGTACAGGGGGCGGGTATGGCTACACCTTC

V: TRBV9
size: .
J: TRBJ2-5
D: .
CDR3: CASSDGRAHEETQYF
DNA: TGTGCCAGCAGCGATGGCAGGGCGCACGAAGAGACCCAGTACTTC

V: TRBV19
size: .
J: TRBJ1-1
D: .
CDR3: CASTMGGNTEAFF
DNA: TGTGCCAGTACCATGGGGGGGAACACTGAAGCTTTCTTT

V: TRBV25-1
size: .
J: TRBJ2-1
D: .
CDR3: CASSGYNEQFF
DNA: TGTGCCAGCAGCGGCTACAATGAGCAGTTCTTC